This T cell receptor beta chain emerged from a study of cytomegalovirus exposure and HLA in healthy donors. Looking at the study overall: For the approximately 430 genotyped donors, over 80% fell within the Caucasian-associated ancestry cluster.

The study, taken as a whole, reports: Prior analysis indicated that the majority of TCR beta V segments exhibited productivity approximately 90% or approximately 30% of the time. A later analysis associated about 18,000 TCR beta sequences with HLA alleles at a 0.05 false discovery rate.

Amplification used 60 Vbeta primers and 13 Jbeta primers. Sequencing used immunoSEQ multiplex PCR; TCRdb keeps in-frame clones, though not all of them. Among some 120,000 clones listed, roughly 80% were seen once. The germline V gene has CDR1 MGHDK and CDR2 SYGVNS. Trimming left V 4 bases short and J 2 bases short, with 13 bases between. CDR3 length equals 15 residues. Comments on this clone: The antigen is undetermined.

This sequence originates from a man under 40 in good health and CMV-seropositive. Material: PBMCs. The V gene is TRBV25-1, the J gene TRBJ2-3; D is perhaps TRBD1 (6 bases). The CDR3 loop reads CASSGQTGHTDTQYF. DNA for the CDR3: TGTGCCAGCAGTGGCCAGACAGGTCACACAGATACGCAGTATTTT.